A selection of T cell receptor beta chains follows, all from one sample in a study of CXCR3-negative and CXCR3-positive naive CD8 T cells. TCRdb derives one entry per CDR3 protein from the 5' RACE reads, leaving out DNA. The sample is made up of 85,000 to 130,000 distinct CDR3 sequences, and the top ten hold 0.3% to 0.4% of it. The material sequenced was naive CXCR3+ CD8+ T cells from blood. These receptors came from a human donor in good health. Some clones in this sample may be carry-over from other donors' samples. CDR3s include the opening cysteine and the closing phenylalanine or tryptophan. Fields, in order: V gene, J gene, CDR3 protein.

>TRBV19|TRBJ2-2
CASSMADSLTGELFF
>TRBV29-1|TRBJ1-2
CSTTSLEGSYGYTF
>TRBV6-6|TRBJ2-5
CASSTGETQYF
>TRBV30|TRBJ1-1
CAWSVQAPEAFF
>TRBV9|TRBJ2-1
CASSVAGDEQFF
>TRBV20-1|TRBJ2-3
CSARDIAGDDDTQYF
>TRBV4-2|TRBJ2-5
CASSQDGASEAQYF
>TRBV28|TRBJ2-7
CASSLIGGMPYEQYF
>TRBV5-1|TRBJ2-2
CASSWSGSTGELFF
>TRBV20-1|TRBJ2-1
CSARVPSRVKGGNEQFF
>TRBV19|TRBJ1-5
CAGGGGYSNQPQHF
>TRBV14|TRBJ2-7
CASSVGQGPSYEQYF
>TRBV20-1|TRBJ2-7
CSAIVSETEQYF
>TRBV6-4|TRBJ1-5
CASSESGQGNQPQHF
>TRBV11-3|TRBJ2-3
CASSKSSGDTQYF
>TRBV11-3|TRBJ2-2
CASSWGPGTTGAGELFF
>TRBV20-1|TRBJ2-5
CSARGWGEETQYF
>TRBV28|TRBJ2-2
CASSSIGGRDTGELFF
>TRBV6-6|TRBJ2-7
CAIARAGEPYEQYF
>TRBV12-3/TRBV12-4|TRBJ1-2
CASSFEGNYGYTF
>TRBV7-9|TRBJ2-1
CASSLAEGLAGYEQFF
>TRBV7-6|TRBJ2-1
CASSLTLAPYNEQFF
>TRBV6-1|TRBJ1-1
CASSEAKGLDTEAFF
>TRBV9|TRBJ2-5
CASSGPDASKETQYF
>TRBV6-4|TRBJ2-3
CASSDTSGADTQYF
>TRBV28|TRBJ1-1
CASSGRPNRSEAFF
>TRBV10-2|TRBJ2-7
CASLLAESYEQYF
>TRBV5-5|TRBJ2-1
CASSSRGTYNEQFF
>TRBV7-9|TRBJ1-1
CASSGTRNTEAFF
>TRBV7-2|TRBJ2-1
CASSLDPGPVQFF
>TRBV5-1|TRBJ2-7
CASSLLTGTYEQYF
>TRBV27|TRBJ1-2
CASSLSLDALQASNYGYTF
>TRBV5-1|TRBJ2-5
CASSLDGTVPIYF
>TRBV6-2/TRBV6-3|TRBJ2-2
CASSPSGAHTGELFF
>TRBV20-1|TRBJ2-1
CSAFEIDNEQFF
>TRBV29-1|TRBJ2-1
CSVAGASGSNEQFF
>TRBV20-1|TRBJ1-6
CSAIQLTSGSPLHF
>TRBV7-9|TRBJ2-1
CASSFPTRGDNEQFF
>TRBV20-1|TRBJ2-1
CSARDRDGGSYNEQFF
>TRBV4-2|TRBJ2-7
CASSRSAESSYEQYF
>TRBV12-1|TRBJ2-7
CASSFSAGTSSYEQYF
>TRBV4-3|TRBJ1-1
CASSQDGLGDNTEAFF
>TRBV7-9|TRBJ1-1
CASSLDRGQDTEAFF
>TRBV30|TRBJ2-1
CAWSRQVDEQFF
>TRBV15|TRBJ1-1
CATSREGQPPVNTEAFF
>TRBV11-2|TRBJ1-1
CASSPTGSEAFF
>TRBV29-1|TRBJ2-1
CSVLPMGSPSYNEQFF
>TRBV20-1|TRBJ2-3
CSARWRGSDTQYF
>TRBV4-2|TRBJ2-7
CASSQETYEQYF
>TRBV11-1|TRBJ2-1
CASSSPFHNEQFF